A single sample gave rise to the 8 T cell receptor beta chains below, sequenced in a study. The sorted Tregs were CD4+CD25+CD127-/low cells. TCRdb used MiXCR to reprocess the 5' RACE reads, holding one entry per CDR3 protein. The table records roughly 57,000 distinct CDR3 sequences, under 25% of them present only once. Material: tumor-infiltrating Tregs sorted from the breast tumor. The origin of the receptors is a female donor with breast cancer.

The rearrangement joins TRBV4-1 to TRBJ1-2; no definite D call. Germline CDR1 is MGHRA and CDR2 is YSYEKL. With 6 bases removed from V and 0 bases from J, the gap between germline ends came to 14 bases. The CDR3 extends over 15 amino acids. The CDR3 loop is CASRPIRFANYGYTF. The CDR3 DNA reads TGCGCCAGCAGACCGATCAGATTTGCTAACTATGGCTACACCTTC.

Of note for this clonotype: A clone one base away is much larger, so this may be a read error. This rearrangement joins TRBV29-1 to TRBJ1-1, with a tentative D call TRBD1 (5 bases). Germline V gives CDR1 SQVTM, CDR2 ANQGSEA. The CDR3 loop spans 13 amino acids. CDR3 DNA sequence: TGCAGCGCGAACAGGCTGATTAACACTAAAGCTTTCTTT. Its protein is CSANRLINTKAFF.

This chain joins TRBV20-1 and TRBJ2-1; 11 bases are a match to TRBD2. CDR1 is DFQATT and CDR2 is SNEGSKA in the germline V gene (reference sequence). The CDR3 runs to 16 residues. After removal of 2 bases from V and 9 bases from J, the junction contained 12 bases not matched to a gene. The DNA for the CDR3 is TGCAGTGCTAGACGTCTCCCCGGCCTAGCGGGAGGTGAGCAGTTCTTC. Translated: CSARRLPGLAGGEQFF.

This clonotype was detected many times. V is TRBV12-3 or TRBV12-4 and J is TRBJ2-2, with D tentatively TRBD1 (6 bases). The CDR3 runs 15 residues. V was shortened by 6 bases and J by 0 bases, with 11 bases between the two germline ends. CDR3 region: CASSRQAPNTGELFF. The CDR3, as DNA: TGTGCCAGCAGCAGACAGGCCCCGAACACCGGGGAGCTGTTTTTT.

V and J are TRBV7-8 and TRBJ2-1; TRBD2 might be the D (6 bases). Germline V lookup: CDR1 SGHVS, CDR2 FQNEAQ. V lost 8 bases and J lost 6, with 17 bases in between. The CDR3 runs 14 residues. The CDR3 region is CASGGRDSLNEQFF. The CDR3 coding sequence is TGTGCCAGCGGCGGCCGGGACTCGCTCAATGAGCAGTTCTTC.

This clonotype occurred a few times. At one end the junction does not follow the germline gene, possibly because of a read error. The V and J genes are TRBV7-2 and TRBJ2-3; D gene unclear. This CDR3 has 15 residues. Looked up from germline, CDR1 is SGHTA and CDR2 is FQGNSA. This CDR3 is CASSLVSLGTDTQYF. The CDR3 DNA reads TGTGCCAGCAGCTTAGTCTCCCTTGGCACAGACACGCAGTATTTT. The full variable domain, its missing parts supplied by reference TRBV7-2 and TRBJ2-3, is GAGVSQSPSNKVTEKGKDVELRCDPISGHTALYWYRQSLGQGLEFLIYFQGNSAPDKSGLPSDRFSAERTGGSVSTLTIQRTQQEDSAVYLCASSLVSLGTDTQYFGPGTRLTVL.

By frequency in the sample, this clonotype is medium-sized. The rearrangement uses TRBV4-2 and TRBJ2-3; D call uncertain. Germline V gene sequence: CDR1 LGHNA, CDR2 YNFKEQ. There are 16 residues in the CDR3. The germline V and J ends were trimmed by 1 base and 2 bases, with 13 bases remaining between them. The CDR3 loop reads CASSQGYAENTDTQYF. Here the CDR3 DNA reads TGTGCCAGCAGCCAAGGGTACGCGGAAAACACAGATACGCAGTATTTT.

Remarks on this clonotype: The junction shows a germline mismatch at one end, possibly a read error. The chain is built from TRBV11-2 and TRBJ2-5, with 8 bases aligning to TRBD1. CDR3 length: 15 amino acids. Germline assignment: CDR1 SGHAT and CDR2 FQNNGV. The CDR3 DNA sequence: TGTGCCCGCAGCTTCGTCAGGGGGCTGGGGAAGACCCAGTACTTC. Its translation: CARSFVRGLGKTQYF.